Sequencing of this TCR beta chain was carried out in a study of shared clonotypes between healthy human individuals. Study-level background: A donor's plate count was three for CD4 naive and three for CD4 memory; CD8 naive had two and CD8 memory one.

The V gene's germline CDR1 is MNHEY and CDR2 SMNVEV (reference sequence). The CDR3 is 13 amino acids. The V gene lost 2 bases and the J gene lost 3 bases, with 8 bases spanning the gap. Using immunoSEQ multiplex PCR, the repertoire was profiled, and TCRdb retains in-frame clones only, with some absent. Among some 2.1 million clones listed, roughly 95% were seen once. Study-level findings and limits: Non-shared clonotypes showed lower generation probabilities than clonotypes common to all four donors.

For this clone: Its cognate antigen is unknown.

Naive CD8 cells lacked CD45RO and underwent positive selection for CCR7, leaving out terminally differentiated effector memory CD45RA+ cells. The receptor's source is a young man in good health. Input material: naive CD8+ T cells sorted from blood. The J gene is TRBJ2-7, the V gene TRBV27; unclear D gene. The CDR3 loop reads CASSLKAYYEQYF. CDR3 sequence (DNA): TGTGCCAGCAGTTTAAAGGCCTACTACGAGCAGTACTTC.